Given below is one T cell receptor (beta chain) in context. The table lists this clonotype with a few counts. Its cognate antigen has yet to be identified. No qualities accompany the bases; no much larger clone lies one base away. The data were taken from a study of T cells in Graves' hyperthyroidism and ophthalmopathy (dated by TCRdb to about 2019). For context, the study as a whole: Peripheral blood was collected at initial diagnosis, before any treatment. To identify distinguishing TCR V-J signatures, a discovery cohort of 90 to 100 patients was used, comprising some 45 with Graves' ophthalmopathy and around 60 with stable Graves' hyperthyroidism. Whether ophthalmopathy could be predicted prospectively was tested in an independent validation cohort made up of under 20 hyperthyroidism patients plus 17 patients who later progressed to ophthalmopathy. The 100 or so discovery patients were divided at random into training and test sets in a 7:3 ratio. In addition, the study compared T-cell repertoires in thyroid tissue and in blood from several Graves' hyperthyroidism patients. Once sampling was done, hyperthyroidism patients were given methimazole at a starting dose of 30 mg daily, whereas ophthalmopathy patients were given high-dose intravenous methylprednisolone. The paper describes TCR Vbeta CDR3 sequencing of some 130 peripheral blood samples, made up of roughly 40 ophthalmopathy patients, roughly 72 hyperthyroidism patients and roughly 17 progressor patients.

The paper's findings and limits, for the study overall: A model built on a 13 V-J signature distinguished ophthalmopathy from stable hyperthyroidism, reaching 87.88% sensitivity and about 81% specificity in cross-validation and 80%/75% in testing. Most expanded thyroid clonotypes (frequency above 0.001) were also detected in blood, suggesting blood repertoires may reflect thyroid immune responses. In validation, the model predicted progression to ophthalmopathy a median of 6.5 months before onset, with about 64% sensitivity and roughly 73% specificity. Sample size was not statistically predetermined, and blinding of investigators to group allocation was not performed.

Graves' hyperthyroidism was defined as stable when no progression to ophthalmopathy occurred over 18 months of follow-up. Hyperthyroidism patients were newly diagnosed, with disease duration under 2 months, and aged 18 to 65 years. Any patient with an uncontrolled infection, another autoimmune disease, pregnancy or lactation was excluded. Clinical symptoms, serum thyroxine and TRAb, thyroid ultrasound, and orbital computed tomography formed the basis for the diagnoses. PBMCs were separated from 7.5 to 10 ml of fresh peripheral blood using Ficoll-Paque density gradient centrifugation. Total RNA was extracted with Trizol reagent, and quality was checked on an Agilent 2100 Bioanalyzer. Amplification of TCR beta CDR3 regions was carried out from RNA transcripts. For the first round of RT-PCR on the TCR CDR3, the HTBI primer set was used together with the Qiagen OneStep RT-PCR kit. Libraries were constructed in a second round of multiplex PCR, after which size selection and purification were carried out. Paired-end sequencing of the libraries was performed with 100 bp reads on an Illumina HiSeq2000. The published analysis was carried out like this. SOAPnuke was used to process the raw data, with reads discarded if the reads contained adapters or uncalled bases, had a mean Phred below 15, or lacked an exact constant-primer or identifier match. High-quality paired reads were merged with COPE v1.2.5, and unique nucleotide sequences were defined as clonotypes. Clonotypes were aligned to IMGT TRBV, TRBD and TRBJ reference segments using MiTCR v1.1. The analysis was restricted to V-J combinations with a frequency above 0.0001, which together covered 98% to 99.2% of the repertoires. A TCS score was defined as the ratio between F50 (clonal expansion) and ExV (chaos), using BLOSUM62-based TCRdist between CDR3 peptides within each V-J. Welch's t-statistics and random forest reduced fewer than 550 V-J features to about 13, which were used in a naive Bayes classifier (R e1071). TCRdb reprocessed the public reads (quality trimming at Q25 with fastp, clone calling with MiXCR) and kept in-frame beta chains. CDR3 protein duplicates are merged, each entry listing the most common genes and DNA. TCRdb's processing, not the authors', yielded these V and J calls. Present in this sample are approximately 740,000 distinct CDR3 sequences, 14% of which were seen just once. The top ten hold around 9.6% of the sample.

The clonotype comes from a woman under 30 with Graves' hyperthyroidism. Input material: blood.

The CDR3 region reads CSVERRQINYGYTF. In nucleotide form, the sequence is TGCAGCGTTGAACGCCGACAGATTAACTATGGCTACACCTTC. The V gene is TRBV29-1 and the J gene is TRBJ1-2; possibly the D gene is TRBD1, per 5 matching bases. V is shortened by 2 bases, J by 1 base, and the region joining them spans 11 bases. From the cysteine up to the phenylalanine, the CDR3 has a length of 14 residues. The entry retains the CDR3 DNA only, 42 bases that are in frame from base 1. CDR1 and CDR2, per the germline V gene, are SQVTM and ANQGSEA.